This T cell receptor (beta chain) was sequenced for a study of OX40 agonist ivuxolimab in advanced cancers. As for the study more broadly: Ivuxolimab, which targeted the costimulatory receptor OX40 (CD134), was an agonistic, fully human IgG2 monoclonal antibody. Intravenous ivuxolimab was administered to patients every 2 weeks at six dose levels: 0.01, 0.1, 0.3, 1.5, 3 and 10 mg/kg. Of the approximately 53 patients in dose escalation, approximately 20 had hepatocellular carcinoma, approximately 15 had melanoma, 9 had renal cell carcinoma and 9 had head and neck cancer. In the dose-escalation cohort, more than 75% of patients were male, and the mean age was approximately 60 years, with a range of about 20 to 90. Prior anti-PD-1, anti-PD-L1 or anti-CTLA-4 therapy was permitted, and checkpoint inhibitors had been received by roughly two fifths of dose-escalation patients. Three dose-escalation patients achieved partial responses, one with hepatocellular carcinoma and two with cutaneous melanoma. The point of sequencing TCRbeta in the periphery was to test whether ivuxolimab changed TCR sequence diversity and drove clonal T-cell expansion. The paper covers the monotherapy dose-escalation part of the phase I ivuxolimab trial, which included N ≈ 57 patients.

The trial excluded patients who had a history of autoimmune disease or were on systemic immunosuppression. Peripheral blood for TCR sequencing was collected from all dose cohorts at baseline, on cycle 4 day 1, and on cycle 7 day 1. Samples came from an open-label, multicenter, first-in-human phase I dose-escalation trial of ivuxolimab. Adults with locally advanced or metastatic melanoma, renal cell, hepatocellular, or head and neck squamous cell carcinoma were enrolled in the trial. Before TCR sequencing, CD4+ and CD8+ T cells were separately sorted from peripheral blood. Genomic DNA was isolated from the sorted cells so that the TCRbeta CDR3 region could be sequenced. The immunoSEQ Assay was used for sequencing of TCRbeta CDR3 regions. TCRdb took this table from immuneACCESS and kept in-frame rearrangements with V and J called. Such tables lack part of the clones; where checked against another copy, unresolved V genes explain under half of the gap, and the rest is unexplained. The sample data list 62,000 or so clones, and around 81% of these were observed just once. The ten most abundant clones make up 3.5% to 4% of the sample.

V lost 0 bases and J lost 0 bases; the stretch between them is 11 bases long. CDR1 SGHNT and CDR2 YENEEA are derived from the germline V gene. From the cysteine up to the phenylalanine, the CDR3 has a length of 16 residues. Only the CDR3 DNA stays, 48 bases, in frame from base 1. Broad study findings and their caveats: The antigen specificity of the clonally expanded peripheral T cells was not determined. On average, CD8+ T cells showed more expanded clones than CD4+ T cells after ivuxolimab. Clonal expansion of both CD4+ and CD8+ blood T cells was observed from baseline to week 6 at doses 0.1 to 3.0 mg/kg. In the 0.1-3.0 mg/kg groups, partial responders had among the lowest normalized peripheral clonal expansion, particularly in CD8+ T cells. Low levels of normalized T-cell clonal expansion were also seen in some nonresponding patients.

With respect to this clone: Its antigen is still unknown. One base away there is no much larger clone; base qualities are not given.

The TCR comes from an adult with an advanced solid tumor such as melanoma, head and neck, liver or kidney cancer. The chain is made from TRBV11-3 and TRBJ1-1; confidence is insufficient to name the D gene. The material was CD4+ or CD8+ T cells sorted from blood, obtained in a trial of the OX40 agonist ivuxolimab. CDR3 protein: CASSLDWVGMNTEAFF. The DNA is TGTGCCAGCAGCTTAGATTGGGTCGGGATGAACACTGAAGCTTTCTTT.